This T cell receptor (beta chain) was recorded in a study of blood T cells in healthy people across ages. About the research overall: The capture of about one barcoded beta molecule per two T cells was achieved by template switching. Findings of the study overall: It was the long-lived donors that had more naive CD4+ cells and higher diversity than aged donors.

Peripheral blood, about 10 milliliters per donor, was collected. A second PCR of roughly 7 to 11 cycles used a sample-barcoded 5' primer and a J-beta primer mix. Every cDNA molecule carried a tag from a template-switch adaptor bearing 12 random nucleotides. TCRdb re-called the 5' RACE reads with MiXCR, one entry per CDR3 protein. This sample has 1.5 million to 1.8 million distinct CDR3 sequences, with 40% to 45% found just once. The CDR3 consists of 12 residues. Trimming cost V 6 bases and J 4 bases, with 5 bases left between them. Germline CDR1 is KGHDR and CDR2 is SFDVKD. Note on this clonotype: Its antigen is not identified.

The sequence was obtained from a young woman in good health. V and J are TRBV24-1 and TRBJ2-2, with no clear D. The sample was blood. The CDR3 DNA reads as TGTGCCACCAGTAAAGGCACCGGGGAGCTGTTTTTT. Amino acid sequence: CATSKGTGELFF.